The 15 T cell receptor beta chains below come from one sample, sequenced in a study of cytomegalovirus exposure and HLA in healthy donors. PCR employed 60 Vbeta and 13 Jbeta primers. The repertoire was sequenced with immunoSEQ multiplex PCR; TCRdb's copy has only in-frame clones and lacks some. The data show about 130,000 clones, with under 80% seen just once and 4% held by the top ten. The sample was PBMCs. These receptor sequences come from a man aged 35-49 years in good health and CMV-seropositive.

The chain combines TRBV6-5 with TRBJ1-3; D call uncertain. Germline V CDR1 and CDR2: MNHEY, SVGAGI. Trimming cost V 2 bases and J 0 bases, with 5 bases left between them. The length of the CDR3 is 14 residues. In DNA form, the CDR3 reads TGTGCCAGCAGTTACGGCAGCTCTGGAAACACCATATATTTT. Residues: CASSYGSSGNTIYF.

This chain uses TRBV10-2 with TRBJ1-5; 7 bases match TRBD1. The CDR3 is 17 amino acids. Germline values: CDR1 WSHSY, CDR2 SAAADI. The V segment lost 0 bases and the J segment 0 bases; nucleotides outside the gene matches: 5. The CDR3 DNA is TGCGCCAGCAGTGAGTCCCGGGACAGCCATAGCAATCAGCCCCAGCATTTT. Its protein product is CASSESRDSHSNQPQHF.

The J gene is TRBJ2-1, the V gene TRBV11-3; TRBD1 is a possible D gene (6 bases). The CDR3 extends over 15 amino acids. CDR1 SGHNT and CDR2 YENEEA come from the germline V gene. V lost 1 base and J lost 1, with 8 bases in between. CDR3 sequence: CASSLGQGSYNEQFF. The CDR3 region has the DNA TGTGCCAGCAGCTTAGGCCAGGGGTCCTACAATGAGCAGTTCTTC. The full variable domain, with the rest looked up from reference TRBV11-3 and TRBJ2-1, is EAGVVQSPRYKIIEKKQPVAFWCNPISGHNTLYWYLQNLGQGPELLIRYENEEAVDDSQLPKDRFSAERLKGVDSTLKIQPAELGDSAVYLCASSLGQGSYNEQFFGPGTRLTVL.

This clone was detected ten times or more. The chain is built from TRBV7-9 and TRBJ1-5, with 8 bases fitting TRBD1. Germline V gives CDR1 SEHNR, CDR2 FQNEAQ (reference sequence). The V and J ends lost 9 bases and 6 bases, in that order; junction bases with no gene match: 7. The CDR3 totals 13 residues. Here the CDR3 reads CARAGTGGQPQHF. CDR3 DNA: TGTGCCAGGGCTGGGACAGGAGGTCAGCCCCAGCATTTT.

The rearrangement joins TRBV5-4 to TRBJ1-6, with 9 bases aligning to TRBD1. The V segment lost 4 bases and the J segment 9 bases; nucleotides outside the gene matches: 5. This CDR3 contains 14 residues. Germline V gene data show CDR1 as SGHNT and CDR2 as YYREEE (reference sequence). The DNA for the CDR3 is TGTGCCAGCAGCCCCCGGGACAGGGCTTCACCCCTCCACTTT. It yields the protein CASSPRDRASPLHF.

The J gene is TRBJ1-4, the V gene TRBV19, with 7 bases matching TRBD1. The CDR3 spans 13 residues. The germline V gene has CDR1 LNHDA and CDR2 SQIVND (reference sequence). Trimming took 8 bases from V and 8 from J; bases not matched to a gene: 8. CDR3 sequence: CASRQGLAEKLFF. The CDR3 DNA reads TGTGCCAGTCGACAGGGATTGGCCGAAAAACTGTTTTTT.

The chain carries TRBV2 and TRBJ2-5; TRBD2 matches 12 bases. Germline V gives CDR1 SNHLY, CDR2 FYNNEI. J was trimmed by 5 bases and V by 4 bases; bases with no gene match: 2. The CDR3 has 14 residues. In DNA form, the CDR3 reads TGTGCCAGCAGTGGACTAGCGGGGGTTGAGACCCAGTACTTC. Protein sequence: CASSGLAGVETQYF.

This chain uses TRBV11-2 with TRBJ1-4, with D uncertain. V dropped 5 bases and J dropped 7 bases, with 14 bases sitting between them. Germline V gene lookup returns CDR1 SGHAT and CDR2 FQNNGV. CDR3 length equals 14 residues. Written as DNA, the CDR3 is TGTGCCAGCAGCCCGGCCCTAGGTAGTGAAAAACTGTTTTTT. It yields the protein CASSPALGSEKLFF.

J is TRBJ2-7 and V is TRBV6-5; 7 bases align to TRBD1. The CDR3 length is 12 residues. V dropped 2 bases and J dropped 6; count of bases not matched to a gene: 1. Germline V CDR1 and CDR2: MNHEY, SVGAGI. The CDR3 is CASSYRDSEQYF. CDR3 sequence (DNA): TGTGCCAGCAGTTACCGGGACAGCGAGCAGTACTTC.

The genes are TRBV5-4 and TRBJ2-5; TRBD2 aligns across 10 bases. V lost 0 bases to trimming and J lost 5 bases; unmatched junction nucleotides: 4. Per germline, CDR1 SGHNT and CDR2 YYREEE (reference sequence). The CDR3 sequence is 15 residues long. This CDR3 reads CASSLAGTSAETQYF. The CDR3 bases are TGTGCCAGCAGCTTGGCCGGGACTAGCGCCGAGACCCAGTACTTC.

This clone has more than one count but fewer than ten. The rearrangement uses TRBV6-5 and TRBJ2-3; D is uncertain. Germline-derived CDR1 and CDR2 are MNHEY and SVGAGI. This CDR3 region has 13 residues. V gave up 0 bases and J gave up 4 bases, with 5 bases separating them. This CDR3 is CASSYSSADTQYF. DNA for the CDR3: TGTGCCAGCAGTTACTCTTCGGCAGATACGCAGTATTTT.

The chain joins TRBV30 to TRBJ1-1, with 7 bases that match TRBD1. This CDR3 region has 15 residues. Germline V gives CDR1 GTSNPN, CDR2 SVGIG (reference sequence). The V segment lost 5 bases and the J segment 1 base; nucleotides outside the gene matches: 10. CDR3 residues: CAWGIGQVRNTEAFF. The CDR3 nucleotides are TGTGCCTGGGGGATTGGACAGGTTCGGAACACTGAAGCTTTCTTT.

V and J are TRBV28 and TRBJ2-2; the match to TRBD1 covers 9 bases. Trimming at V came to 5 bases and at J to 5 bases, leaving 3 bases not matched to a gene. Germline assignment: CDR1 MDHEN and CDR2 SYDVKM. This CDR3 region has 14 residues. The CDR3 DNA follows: TGTGCCAGCAGTAACAGGGGGCATACCGGGGAGCTGTTTTTT. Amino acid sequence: CASSNRGHTGELFF. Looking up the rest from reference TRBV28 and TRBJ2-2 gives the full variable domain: DVKVTQSSRYLVKRTGEKVFLECVQDMDHENMFWYRQDPGLGLRLIYFSYDVKMKEKGDIPEGYSVSREKKERFSLILESASTNQTSMYLCASSNRGHTGELFFGEGSRLTVL.

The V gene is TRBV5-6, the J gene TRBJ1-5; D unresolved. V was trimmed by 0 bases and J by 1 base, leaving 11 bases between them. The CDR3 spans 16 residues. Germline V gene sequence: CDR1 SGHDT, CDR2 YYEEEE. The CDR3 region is CASSLAATSSNQPQHF. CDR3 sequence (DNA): TGTGCCAGCAGCTTGGCCGCAACGAGCAGCAATCAGCCCCAGCATTTT.

The CDR3 DNA reads as TGTGCCACCAGTGGGCAGGGCGCAGCTGAAGCTTTCTTT. Its translation: CATSGQGAAEAFF. The J gene is TRBJ1-1, the V gene TRBV15, with D tentatively TRBD1 (5 bases). Deletions cut 6 bases from V and 6 bases from J, with 14 bases between. This CDR3 spans 13 amino acids. The germline gives CDR1 LNHNV, CDR2 YYDKDF (reference sequence).